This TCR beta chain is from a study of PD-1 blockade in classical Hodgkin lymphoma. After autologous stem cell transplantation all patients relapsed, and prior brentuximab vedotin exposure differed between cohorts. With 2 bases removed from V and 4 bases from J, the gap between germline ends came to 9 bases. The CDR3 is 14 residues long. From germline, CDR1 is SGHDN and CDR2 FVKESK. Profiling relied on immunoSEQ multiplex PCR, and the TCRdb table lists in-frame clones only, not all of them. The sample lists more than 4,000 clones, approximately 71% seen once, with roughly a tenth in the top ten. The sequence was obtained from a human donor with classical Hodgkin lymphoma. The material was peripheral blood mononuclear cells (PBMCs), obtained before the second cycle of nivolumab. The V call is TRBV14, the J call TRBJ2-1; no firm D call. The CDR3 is CASSQSARYNEQFF. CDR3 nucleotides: TGTGCCAGCAGCCAATCGGCGAGATACAATGAGCAGTTCTTC.